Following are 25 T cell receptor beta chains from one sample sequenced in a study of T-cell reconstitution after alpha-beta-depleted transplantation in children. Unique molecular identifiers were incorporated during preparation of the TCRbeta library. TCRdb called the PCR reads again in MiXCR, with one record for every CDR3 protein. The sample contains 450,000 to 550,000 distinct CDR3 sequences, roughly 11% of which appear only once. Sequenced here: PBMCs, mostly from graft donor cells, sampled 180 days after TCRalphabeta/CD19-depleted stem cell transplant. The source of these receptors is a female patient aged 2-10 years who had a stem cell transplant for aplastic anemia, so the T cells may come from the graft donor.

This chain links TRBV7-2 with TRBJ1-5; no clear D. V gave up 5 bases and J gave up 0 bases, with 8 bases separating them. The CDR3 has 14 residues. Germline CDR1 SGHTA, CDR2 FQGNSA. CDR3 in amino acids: CASSGRYSNQPQHF. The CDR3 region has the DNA TGTGCCAGCAGCGGCAGGTATAGCAATCAGCCCCAGCATTTT.

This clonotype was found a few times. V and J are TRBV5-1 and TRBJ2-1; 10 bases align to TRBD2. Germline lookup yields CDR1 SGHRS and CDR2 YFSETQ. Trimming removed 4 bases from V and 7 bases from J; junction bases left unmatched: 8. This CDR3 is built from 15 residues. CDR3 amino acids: CASSPIAGGSNEQFF. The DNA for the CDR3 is TGCGCCAGCAGCCCTATAGCGGGGGGCTCAAATGAGCAGTTCTTC.

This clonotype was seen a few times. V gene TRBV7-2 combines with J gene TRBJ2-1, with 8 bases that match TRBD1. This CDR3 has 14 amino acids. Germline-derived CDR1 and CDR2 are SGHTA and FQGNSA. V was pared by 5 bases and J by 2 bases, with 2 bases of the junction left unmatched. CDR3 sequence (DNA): TGTGCCAGCAGCCACAGGGGGGCCTACAATGAGCAGTTCTTC. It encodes CASSHRGAYNEQFF.

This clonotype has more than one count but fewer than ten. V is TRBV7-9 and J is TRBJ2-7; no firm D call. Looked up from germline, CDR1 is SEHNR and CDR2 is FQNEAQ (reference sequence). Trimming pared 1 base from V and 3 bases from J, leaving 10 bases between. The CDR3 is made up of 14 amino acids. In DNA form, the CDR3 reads TGTGCCAGCAGCTTAGGGGCTGCTTACTACGAGCAGTACGTC. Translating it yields CASSLGAAYYEQYV.

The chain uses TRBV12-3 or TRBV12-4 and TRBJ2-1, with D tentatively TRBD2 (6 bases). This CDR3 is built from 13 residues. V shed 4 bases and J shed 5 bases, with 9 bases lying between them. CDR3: CASSYSGHNEQFF. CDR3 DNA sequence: TGTGCCAGCAGTTATAGCGGCCACAATGAGCAGTTCTTC.

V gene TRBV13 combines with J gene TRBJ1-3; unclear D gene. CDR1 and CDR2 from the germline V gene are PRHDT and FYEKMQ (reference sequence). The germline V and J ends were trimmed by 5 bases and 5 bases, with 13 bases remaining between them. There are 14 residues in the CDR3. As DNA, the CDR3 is TGTGCCAGCAGCCCACCCCTAGGACGAAACACCATATATTTT. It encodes CASSPPLGRNTIYF.

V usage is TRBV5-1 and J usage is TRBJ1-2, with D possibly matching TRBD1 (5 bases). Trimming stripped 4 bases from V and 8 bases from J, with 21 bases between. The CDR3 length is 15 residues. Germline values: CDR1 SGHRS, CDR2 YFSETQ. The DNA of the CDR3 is TGCGCCAGCAGCCCCCAGACGGGACCCACAAACGGCTACACCTTC. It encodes CASSPQTGPTNGYTF.

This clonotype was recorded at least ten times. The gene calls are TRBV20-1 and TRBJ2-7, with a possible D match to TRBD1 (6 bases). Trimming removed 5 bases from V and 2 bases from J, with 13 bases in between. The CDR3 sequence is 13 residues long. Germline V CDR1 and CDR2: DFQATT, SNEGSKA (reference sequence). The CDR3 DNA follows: TGCAGTGCTTCCGGGACAAGGCCCTACGAGCAGTACTTC. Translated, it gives CSASGTRPYEQYF.

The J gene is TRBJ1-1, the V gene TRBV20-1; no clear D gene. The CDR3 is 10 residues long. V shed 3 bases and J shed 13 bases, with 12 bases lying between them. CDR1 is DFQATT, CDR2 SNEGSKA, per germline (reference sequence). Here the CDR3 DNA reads TGCAGTGCTAGTTCGGGGAAAGGTTTCTTT. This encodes CSASSGKGFF.

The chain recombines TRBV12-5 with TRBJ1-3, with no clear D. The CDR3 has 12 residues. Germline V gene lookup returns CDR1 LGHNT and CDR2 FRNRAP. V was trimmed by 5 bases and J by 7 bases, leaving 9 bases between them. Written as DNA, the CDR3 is TGTGCTAGTGGTCTGAGGGAGAACACCATATATTTT. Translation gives CASGLRENTIYF.

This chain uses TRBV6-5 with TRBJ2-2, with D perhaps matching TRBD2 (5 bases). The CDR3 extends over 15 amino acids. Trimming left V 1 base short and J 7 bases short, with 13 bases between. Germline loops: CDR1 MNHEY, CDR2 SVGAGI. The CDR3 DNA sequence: TGTGCCAGCAGTTACTACCTGGACGGGGACGGGGAGCTGTTTTTT. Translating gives CASSYYLDGDGELFF.

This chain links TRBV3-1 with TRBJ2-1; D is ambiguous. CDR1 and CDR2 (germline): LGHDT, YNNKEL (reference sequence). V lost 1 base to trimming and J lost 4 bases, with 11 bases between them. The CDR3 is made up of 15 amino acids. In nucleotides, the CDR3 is TGTGCCAGCAGCCAAGGGGGAAGAATATACAATGAGCAGTTCTTC. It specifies CASSQGGRIYNEQFF.

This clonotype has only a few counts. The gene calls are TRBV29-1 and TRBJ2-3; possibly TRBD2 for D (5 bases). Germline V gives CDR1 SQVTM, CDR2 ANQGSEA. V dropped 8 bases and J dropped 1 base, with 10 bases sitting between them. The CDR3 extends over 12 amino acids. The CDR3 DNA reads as TGCAGCCAGTCGGAGGGCACAGATACGCAGTATTTT. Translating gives CSQSEGTDTQYF.

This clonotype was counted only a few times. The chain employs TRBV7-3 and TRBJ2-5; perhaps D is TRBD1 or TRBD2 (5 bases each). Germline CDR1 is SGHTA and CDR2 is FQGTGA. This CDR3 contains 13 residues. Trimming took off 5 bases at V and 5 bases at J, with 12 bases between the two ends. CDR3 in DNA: TGTGCCAGCAGCCCCAGGGAGTTCGAGACCCAGTACTTC. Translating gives CASSPREFETQYF.

The CDR3 nucleotides read TGTGCCAGCAGCTTAGAAACAGGGGATCAGCCCCAGCATTTT. Translated: CASSLETGDQPQHF. V usage is TRBV7-8 and J usage is TRBJ1-5; 7 bases are shared with TRBD1. Germline CDR1 reads SGHVS; CDR2 reads FQNEAQ. CDR3 size: 14 residues. V lost 1 base to trimming and J lost 5 bases; unmatched junction nucleotides: 2.

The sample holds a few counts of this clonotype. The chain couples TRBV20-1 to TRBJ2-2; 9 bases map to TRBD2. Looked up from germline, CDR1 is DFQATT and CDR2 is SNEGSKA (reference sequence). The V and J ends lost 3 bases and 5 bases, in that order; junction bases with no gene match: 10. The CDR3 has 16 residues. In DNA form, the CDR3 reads TGCAGTGCTAGTGATAATAGCGGGAGTGAAACCGGGGAGCTGTTTTTT. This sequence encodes CSASDNSGSETGELFF.

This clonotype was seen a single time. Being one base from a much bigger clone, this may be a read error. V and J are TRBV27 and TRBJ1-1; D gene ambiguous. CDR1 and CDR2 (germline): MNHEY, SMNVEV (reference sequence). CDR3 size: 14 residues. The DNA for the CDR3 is TGTGCCAGCGGTTTATCGGTTCTGGACACTGAAGCTTTCTTT. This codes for CASGLSVLDTEAFF.

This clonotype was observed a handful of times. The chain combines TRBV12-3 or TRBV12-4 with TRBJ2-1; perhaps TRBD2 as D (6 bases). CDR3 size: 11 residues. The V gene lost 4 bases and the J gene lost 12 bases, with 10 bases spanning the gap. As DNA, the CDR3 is TGTGCCAGCAGTTGGGGGGACGCGCAGTTCTTC. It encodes CASSWGDAQFF.

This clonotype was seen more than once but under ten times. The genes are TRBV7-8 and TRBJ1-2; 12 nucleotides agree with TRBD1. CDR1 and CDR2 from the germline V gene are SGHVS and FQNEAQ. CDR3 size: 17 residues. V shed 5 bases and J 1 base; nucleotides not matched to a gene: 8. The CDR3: CASSPGTGGYLNYGYTF. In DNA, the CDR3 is TGTGCCAGCAGCCCCGGGACAGGGGGCTACCTTAACTATGGCTACACCTTC.

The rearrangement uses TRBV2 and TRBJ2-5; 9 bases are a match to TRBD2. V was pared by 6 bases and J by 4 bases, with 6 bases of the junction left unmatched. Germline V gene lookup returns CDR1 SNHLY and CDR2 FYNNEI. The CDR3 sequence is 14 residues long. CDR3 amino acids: CASREVLAGETQYF. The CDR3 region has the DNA TGTGCCAGCAGGGAGGTACTAGCGGGAGAGACCCAGTACTTC.

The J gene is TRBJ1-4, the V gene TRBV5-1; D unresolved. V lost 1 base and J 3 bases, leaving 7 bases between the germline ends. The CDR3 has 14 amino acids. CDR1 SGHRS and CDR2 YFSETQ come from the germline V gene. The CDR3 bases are TGCGCCAGCAGCTTGCGTCGGGCTAATGAAAAACTGTTTTTT. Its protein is CASSLRRANEKLFF.

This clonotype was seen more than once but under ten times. The CDR3: CSATRPTNTGELFF. The CDR3 DNA reads TGCAGTGCTACAAGACCGACGAACACCGGGGAGCTGTTTTTT. The chain links TRBV20-1 to TRBJ2-2; D gene ambiguous. The CDR3 loop spans 14 amino acids. Germline assignment: CDR1 DFQATT and CDR2 SNEGSKA (reference sequence). Trimming shortened V by 4 bases and J by 0 bases, and 9 bases separated the two germline ends.

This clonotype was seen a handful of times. CDR3 sequence (DNA): TGTGCCACCTCCGCCCGCAGGGGGTTCTCTGGGGCCAACGTCCTGACTTTC. This gives the protein CATSARRGFSGANVLTF. The chain links TRBV9 to TRBJ2-6; 7 bases match TRBD1. The germline V gene has CDR1 SGDLS and CDR2 YYNGEE. CDR3 length equals 17 residues. The ends lost 9 bases at V and 0 bases at J; junction bases unmatched: 12.

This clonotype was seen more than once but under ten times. The CDR3: CATRLSGNHNEQFF. CDR3 bases: TGTGCCACCAGGCTTAGCGGAAACCACAATGAGCAGTTCTTC. The chain employs TRBV24-1 and TRBJ2-1, with D possibly TRBD2 on 6 matching bases. Deletions cut 7 bases from V and 5 bases from J, with 14 bases between. This CDR3 has 14 amino acids. CDR1 and CDR2 (germline): KGHDR, SFDVKD.

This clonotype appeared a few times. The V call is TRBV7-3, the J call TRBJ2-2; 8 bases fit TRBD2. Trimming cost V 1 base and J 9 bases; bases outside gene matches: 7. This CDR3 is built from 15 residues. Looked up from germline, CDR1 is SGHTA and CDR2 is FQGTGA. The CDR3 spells CASSLKAGEVRELFF. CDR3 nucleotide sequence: TGTGCCAGCAGCTTAAAAGCGGGAGAAGTCCGGGAGCTGTTTTTT. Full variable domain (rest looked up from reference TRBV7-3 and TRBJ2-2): GAGVSQTPSNKVTEKGKYVELRCDPISGHTALYWYRQSLGQGPEFLIYFQGTGAADDSGLPNDRFFAVRPEGSVSTLKIQRTERGDSAVYLCASSLKAGEVRELFFGEGSRLTVL.